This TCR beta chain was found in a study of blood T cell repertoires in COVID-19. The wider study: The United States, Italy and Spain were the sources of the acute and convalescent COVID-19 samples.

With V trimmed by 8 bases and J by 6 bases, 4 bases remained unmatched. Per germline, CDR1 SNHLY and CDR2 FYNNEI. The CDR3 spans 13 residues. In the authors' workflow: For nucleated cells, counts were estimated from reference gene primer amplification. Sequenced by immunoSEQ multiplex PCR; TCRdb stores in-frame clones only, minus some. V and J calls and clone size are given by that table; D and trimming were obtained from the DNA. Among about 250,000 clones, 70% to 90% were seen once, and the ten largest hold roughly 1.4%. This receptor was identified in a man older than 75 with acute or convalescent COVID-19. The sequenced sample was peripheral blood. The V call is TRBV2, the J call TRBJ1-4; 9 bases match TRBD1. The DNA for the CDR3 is TGTGCCAGCCGGGACAGGGTGGATGAAAAACTGTTTTTT. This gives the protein CASRDRVDEKLFF.